These 4 T cell receptor beta chains came from one sample sequenced in a study of T cell responses to AZD1222 COVID-19 vaccine. Using immunoSEQ multiplex PCR, the repertoire was profiled, and TCRdb retains in-frame clones only, with some absent. In the table there are about 140,000 clones, roughly nine tenths of which are singletons. This specimen was peripheral blood, taken on day 0 of AZD1222 vaccination. These receptors were obtained from an adult in good health.

This chain uses TRBV12-3 or TRBV12-4 with TRBJ1-2, with TRBD1 as a possible D gene (5 bases). This CDR3 is built from 13 residues. Trimming shortened V by 4 bases and J by 8 bases, and 14 bases separated the two germline ends. CDR3 in amino acids: CASSSLPGRGYTF. The CDR3 nucleotides are TGTGCCAGCAGTTCCCTCCCGGGACGCGGCTACACCTTC.

This CDR3 reads CASTDTPAGPANYGYTF. In DNA form, the CDR3 reads TGTGCCAGCACCGATACTCCTGCAGGCCCTGCTAACTATGGCTACACCTTC. The genes are TRBV7-8 and TRBJ1-2; D uncertain. V lost 7 bases to trimming and J lost 0 bases, with 21 bases between them. Germline loops: CDR1 SGHVS, CDR2 FQNEAQ. The CDR3 sequence is 17 residues long.

The V and J genes are TRBV18 and TRBJ1-4; D call uncertain. The germline gives CDR1 KGHSH, CDR2 LQKENI. The CDR3 has 17 residues. V lost 2 bases to trimming and J lost 0 bases, with 13 bases between them. The CDR3, as DNA: TGTGCCAGCTCACCAGTAGAGGGCCAGCCAACTAATGAAAAACTGTTTTTT. Translated: CASSPVEGQPTNEKLFF.

The J gene is TRBJ2-7, the V gene TRBV9; the D is unclear. From germline, CDR1 is SGDLS and CDR2 YYNGEE. The CDR3 has 14 amino acids. The V gene lost 2 bases and the J gene lost 6 bases, with 15 bases spanning the gap. Written as DNA, the CDR3 is TGTGCCAGCAGCGTCTCAGCAGGTTCACCCGAGCAGTACTTC. This encodes CASSVSAGSPEQYF.